The clone carrying this T cell receptor beta chain came up many times. The antigen is not known. No progression to ophthalmopathy during 18 months of follow-up defined stable disease. Hyperthyroidism was newly diagnosed in patients aged 18 to 65 (duration under 2 months). From RNA transcripts, TCR beta CDR3 regions were amplified. The primer set for the first-round RT-PCR of the TCR CDR3 was HTBI. In TCRdb, the multiplex PCR reads were re-called with MiXCR into one record per CDR3 protein. This table holds some 800,000 distinct CDR3 sequences, 38% found once. The source of the sample is a study of T cells in Graves' hyperthyroidism and ophthalmopathy. Findings of the study overall: In the analysis, a 13 V-J model separated ophthalmopathy from stable hyperthyroidism.

V dropped 6 bases and J dropped 2; count of bases not matched to a gene: 9. The CDR3 has 15 residues. Sequencing was done on a sample of blood. The chain has TRBV12-3 or TRBV12-4 and TRBJ2-5; 7 bases map to TRBD1. The clonotype comes from a man aged 18 to 30 with Graves' hyperthyroidism. In nucleotides, the CDR3 is TGTGCCAGCAGCGCCACGGACAGGTCTCAAGAGACCCAGTACTTC. Translating it yields CASSATDRSQETQYF.